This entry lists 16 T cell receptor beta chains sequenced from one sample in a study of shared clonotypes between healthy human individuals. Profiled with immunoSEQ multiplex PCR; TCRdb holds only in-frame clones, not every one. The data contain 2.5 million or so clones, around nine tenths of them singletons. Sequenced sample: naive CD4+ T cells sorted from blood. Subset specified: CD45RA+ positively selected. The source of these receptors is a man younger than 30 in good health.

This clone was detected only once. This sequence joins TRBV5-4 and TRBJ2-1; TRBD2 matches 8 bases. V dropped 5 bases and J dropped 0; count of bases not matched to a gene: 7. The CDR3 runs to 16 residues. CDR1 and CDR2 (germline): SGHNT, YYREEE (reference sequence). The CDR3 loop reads CASRSLAGSSYNEQFF. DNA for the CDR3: TGTGCCAGCAGATCTTTAGCGGGGAGCTCCTACAATGAGCAGTTCTTC.

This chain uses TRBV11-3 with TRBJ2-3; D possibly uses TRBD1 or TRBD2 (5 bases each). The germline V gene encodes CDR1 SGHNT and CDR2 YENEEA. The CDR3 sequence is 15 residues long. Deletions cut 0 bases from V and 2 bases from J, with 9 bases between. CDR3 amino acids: CASSLDGTFTDTQYF. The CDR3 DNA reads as TGTGCCAGCAGCTTAGATGGGACCTTCACAGATACGCAGTATTTT.

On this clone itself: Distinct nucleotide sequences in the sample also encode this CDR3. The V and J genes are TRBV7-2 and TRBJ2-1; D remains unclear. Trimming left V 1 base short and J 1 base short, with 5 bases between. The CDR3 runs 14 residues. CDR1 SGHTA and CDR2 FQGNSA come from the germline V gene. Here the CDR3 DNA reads TGTGCCAGCAGCTTAGGAGGTTCCTACAATGAGCAGTTCTTC. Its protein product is CASSLGGSYNEQFF.

CDR3 DNA: TGCGCCAGCAGCTTGGAGGGAGTCGGTAGCACAGATACGCAGTATTTT. It is translated as CASSLEGVGSTDTQYF. The chain recombines TRBV5-1 with TRBJ2-3; tentatively, D is TRBD2 (5 bases). V shed 0 bases and J shed 0 bases, with 11 bases lying between them. Per germline, CDR1 SGHRS and CDR2 YFSETQ. This CDR3 is 16 amino acids long. The whole variable domain, remainder taken from reference TRBV5-1 and TRBJ2-3, is KAGVTQTPRYLIKTRGQQVTLSCSPISGHRSVSWYQQTPGQGLQFLFEYFSETQRNKGNFPGRFSGRQFSNSRSEMNVSTLELGDSALYLCASSLEGVGSTDTQYFGPGTRLTVL.

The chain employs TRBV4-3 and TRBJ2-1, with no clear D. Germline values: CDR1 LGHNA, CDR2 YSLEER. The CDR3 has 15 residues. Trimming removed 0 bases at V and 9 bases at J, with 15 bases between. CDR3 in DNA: TGCGCCAGCAGCCAAGATCGAGGATGGGGTAGTGAGCAGTTCTTC. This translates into CASSQDRGWGSEQFF.

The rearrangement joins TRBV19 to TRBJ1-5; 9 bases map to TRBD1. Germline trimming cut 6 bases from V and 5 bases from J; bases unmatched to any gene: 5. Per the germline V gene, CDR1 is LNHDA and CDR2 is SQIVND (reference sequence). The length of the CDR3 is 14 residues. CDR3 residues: CASSKTGGDQPQHF. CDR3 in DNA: TGTGCCAGTAGCAAAACAGGGGGCGATCAGCCCCAGCATTTT. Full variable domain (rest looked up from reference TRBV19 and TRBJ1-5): DGGITQSPKYLFRKEGQNVTLSCEQNLNHDAMYWYRQDPGQGLRLIYYSQIVNDFQKGDIAEGYSVSREKKESFPLTVTSAQKNPTAFYLCASSKTGGDQPQHFGDGTRLSIL.

CDR3 residues: CASRGNGDTQYF. The CDR3 DNA reads TGTGCCAGCAGGGGGAATGGAGATACGCAGTATTTT. V is TRBV11-2 and J is TRBJ2-3; D is ambiguous. Germline loops: CDR1 SGHAT, CDR2 FQNNGV. Deletions cut 6 bases from V and 5 bases from J, with 9 bases between. The CDR3 length is 12 residues.

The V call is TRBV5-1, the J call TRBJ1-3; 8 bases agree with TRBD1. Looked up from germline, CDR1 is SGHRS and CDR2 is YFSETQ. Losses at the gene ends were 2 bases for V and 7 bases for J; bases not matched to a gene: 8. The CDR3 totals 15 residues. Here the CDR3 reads CASSFTQGAGNTIYF. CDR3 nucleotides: TGCGCCAGCAGCTTTACTCAGGGGGCCGGGAACACCATATATTTT.

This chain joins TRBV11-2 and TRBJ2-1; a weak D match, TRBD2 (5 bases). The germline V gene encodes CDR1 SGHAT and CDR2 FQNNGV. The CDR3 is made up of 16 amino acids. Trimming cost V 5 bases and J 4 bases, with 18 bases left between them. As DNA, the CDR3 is TGTGCCAGCAGCACCGCGCTCGGCGGGCTTTACAATGAGCAGTTCTTC. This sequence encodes CASSTALGGLYNEQFF.

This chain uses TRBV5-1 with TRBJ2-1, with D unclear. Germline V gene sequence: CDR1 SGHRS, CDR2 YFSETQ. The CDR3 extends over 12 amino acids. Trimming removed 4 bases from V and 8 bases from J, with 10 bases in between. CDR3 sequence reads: CASSTDLYEQFF. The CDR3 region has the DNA TGCGCCAGCAGCACGGATCTTTATGAGCAGTTCTTC.

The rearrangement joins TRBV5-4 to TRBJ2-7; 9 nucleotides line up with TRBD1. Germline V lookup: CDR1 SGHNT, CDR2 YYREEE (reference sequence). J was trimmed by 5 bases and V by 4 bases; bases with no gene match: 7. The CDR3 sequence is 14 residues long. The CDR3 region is CASSPGTGRDEQYF. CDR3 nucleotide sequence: TGTGCCAGCAGCCCGGGGACAGGGAGGGACGAGCAGTACTTC.

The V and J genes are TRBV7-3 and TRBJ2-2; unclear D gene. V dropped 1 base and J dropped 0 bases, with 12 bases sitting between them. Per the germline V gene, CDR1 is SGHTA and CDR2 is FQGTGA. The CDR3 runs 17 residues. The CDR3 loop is CASSLNGAVSNTGELFF. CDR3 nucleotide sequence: TGTGCCAGCAGCTTAAACGGTGCAGTTTCGAACACCGGGGAGCTGTTTTTT.

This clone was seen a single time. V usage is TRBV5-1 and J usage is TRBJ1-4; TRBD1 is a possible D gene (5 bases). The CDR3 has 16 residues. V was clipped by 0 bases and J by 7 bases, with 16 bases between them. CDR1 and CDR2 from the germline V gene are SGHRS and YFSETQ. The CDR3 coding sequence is TGCGCCAGCAGCTTGGGGGACGGGACGAGGAGTGAAAAACTGTTTTTT. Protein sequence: CASSLGDGTRSEKLFF.

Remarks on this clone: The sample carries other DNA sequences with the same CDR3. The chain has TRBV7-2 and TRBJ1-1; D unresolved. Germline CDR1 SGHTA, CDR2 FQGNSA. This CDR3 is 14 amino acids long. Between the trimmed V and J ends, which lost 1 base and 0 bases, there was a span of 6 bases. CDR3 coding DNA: TGTGCCAGCAGCTTAGGACCTTTGAACACTGAAGCTTTCTTT. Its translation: CASSLGPLNTEAFF.

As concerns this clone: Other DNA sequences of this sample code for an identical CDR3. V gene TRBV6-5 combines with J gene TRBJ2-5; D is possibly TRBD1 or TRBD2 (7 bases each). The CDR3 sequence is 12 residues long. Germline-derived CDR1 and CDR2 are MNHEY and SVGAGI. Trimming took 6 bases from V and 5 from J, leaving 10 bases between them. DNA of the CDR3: TGTGCCAGCAGCAGGGGGGGGGAGACCCAGTACTTC. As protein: CASSRGGETQYF.

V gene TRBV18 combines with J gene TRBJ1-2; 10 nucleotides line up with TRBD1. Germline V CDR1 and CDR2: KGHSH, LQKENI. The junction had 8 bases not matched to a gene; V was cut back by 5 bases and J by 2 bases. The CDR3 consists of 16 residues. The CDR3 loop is CASSSPGQGLNYGYTF. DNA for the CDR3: TGTGCCAGCTCATCCCCGGGACAGGGGTTAAACTATGGCTACACCTTC.